Following are 7 T cell receptor beta chains from one sample sequenced in a study of blood T cells in healthy people across ages. Alongside a J-beta primer mix, a sample-barcoded 5' primer served in a second PCR lasting about 6 to 11 cycles. Using its own MiXCR run on the 5' RACE reads, TCRdb lists one record per CDR3 protein. The sample records some 760,000 distinct CDR3 sequences, about 25% being singletons. These data were also reused for a study on T cells of mothers and their children.

The sample comprised blood. These receptors came from a boy aged 5-17 years in good health.

This clonotype was seen many times. This chain joins TRBV28 and TRBJ2-5, with D possibly TRBD2 on 7 matching bases. V dropped 3 bases and J dropped 5 bases, with 10 bases sitting between them. Germline values: CDR1 MDHEN, CDR2 SYDVKM. The CDR3 contains 13 residues. The CDR3 DNA reads as TGTGCCAGCAGTTTTGGGGGGGCGGAGACCCAGTACTTC. This codes for CASSFGGAETQYF.

This clonotype was seen a few times. Here the CDR3 reads CASSQEVSLYEQYF. The CDR3 nucleotides are TGTGCCAGCAGCCAAGAAGTCTCTCTATACGAGCAGTACTTC. The chain couples TRBV4-2 to TRBJ2-7, with no clear D. Deletions cut 0 bases from V and 4 bases from J, with 10 bases between. CDR3 size: 14 residues. Germline CDR1 LGHNA, CDR2 YNFKEQ.

The rearrangement uses TRBV2 and TRBJ2-1, with 7 positions matching TRBD2. CDR3 length: 14 amino acids. Germline-derived CDR1 and CDR2 are SNHLY and FYNNEI. Trimming cost V 8 bases and J 4 bases; bases outside gene matches: 8. CDR3 residues: CASRGDYTYNEQFF. The CDR3 region has the DNA TGTGCCAGCCGGGGGGACTACACTTACAATGAGCAGTTCTTC.

This clonotype appeared a few times. The junction departs from the called germline gene at one end, perhaps through a read error. The gene calls are TRBV6-4 and TRBJ2-1; TRBD2 is a possible D gene (7 bases). This CDR3 region has 13 residues. CDR1 is MRHNA and CDR2 is SNTAGT in the germline V gene. The CDR3 loop reads CASSEKDGGPTLF. CDR3 bases: TGTGCCAGCAGTGAAAAAGACGGGGGGCCGACCCTCTTC.

CDR3 amino acids: CSARPVGRESTDTQYF. DNA of the CDR3: TGCAGTGCTAGACCGGTAGGGCGGGAGAGCACAGATACGCAGTATTTT. This chain joins TRBV20-1 and TRBJ2-3; 7 bases agree with TRBD2. The CDR3 sequence is 16 residues long. V dropped 2 bases and J dropped 0; count of bases not matched to a gene: 8. Per the germline V gene, CDR1 is DFQATT and CDR2 is SNEGSKA (reference sequence).

This clonotype was counted a few times. V and J are TRBV7-9 and TRBJ2-3; D unclear. Trimming stripped 6 bases from V and 6 bases from J, with 10 bases between. Germline V gene data show CDR1 as SEHNR and CDR2 as FQNEAQ (reference sequence). This CDR3 is 12 amino acids long. The CDR3 region is CASSFPGDTQYF. CDR3 nucleotides: TGTGCCAGCAGTTTTCCGGGCGATACGCAGTATTTT.

This clonotype showed up just once. The chain is built from TRBV2 and TRBJ2-1; TRBD2 might be the D (5 bases). The CDR3 sequence is 13 residues long. Germline CDR1 reads SNHLY; CDR2 reads FYNNEI. Trimming took 10 bases from V and 12 from J, leaving 22 bases between them. The CDR3 DNA reads as TGTGCCAACACATTTTCTGGACTTATGGGGCAGTTCTTC. This encodes CANTFSGLMGQFF.